Presented here are 24 T cell receptor beta chains from one specimen sequenced in a study of T-cell memory formation after mild COVID-19. Each CDR3 protein is one row after TCRdb ran MiXCR on the 5' RACE reads. The sample has a few hundred thousand distinct CDR3 sequences, approximately 7.6% seen once; the top ten hold approximately 23%. The material sequenced was PBMCs or a T cell subset sorted from them (not recorded which). Receptors were obtained from a man younger than 30 who had mild COVID-19 (a few samples of this study predate the infection). Cell type and time point are not known.

This clonotype was seen a few times. This rearrangement joins TRBV9 to TRBJ2-3; the match to TRBD2 covers 13 bases. Per the germline V gene, CDR1 is SGDLS and CDR2 is YYNGEE. V trimming: 2 bases; J trimming: 4 bases; junction bases outside the gene matches: 4. There are 16 residues in the CDR3. CDR3 coding DNA: TGTGCCAGCAGCGTTTGGACTAGCGGGGGTGCAGATACGCAGTATTTT. It specifies CASSVWTSGGADTQYF.

This clonotype was counted once. The genes are TRBV5-1 and TRBJ1-2; D gene uncertain. In germline, CDR1 is SGHRS, CDR2 YFSETQ. CDR3 length: 12 residues. V was shortened by 4 bases and J by 8 bases, with 12 bases between the two germline ends. The CDR3 DNA reads as TGCGCCAGCAGCCCTTCTTTGGGGGGCTACACCTTC. Protein: CASSPSLGGYTF.

In its sample, this clonotype was seen a few times. V usage is TRBV7-9 and J usage is TRBJ2-7, with D unresolved. The CDR3 is 12 amino acids. Trimming took off 1 base at V and 7 bases at J, with 8 bases between the two ends. The germline gives CDR1 SEHNR, CDR2 FQNEAQ (reference sequence). The CDR3 sequence: CASSLGVTEQYV. The CDR3 DNA reads as TGTGCCAGCAGCTTAGGGGTGACTGAGCAGTACGTC.

The V gene is TRBV5-6, the J gene TRBJ2-5; D perhaps matches TRBD1 (6 bases). The CDR3 covers 11 residues. Germline assignment: CDR1 SGHDT and CDR2 YYEEEE. Deletions cut 7 bases from V and 10 bases from J, with 14 bases between. CDR3 residues: CASSYQGFQYF. CDR3 nucleotide sequence: TGTGCCAGCTCCTATCAGGGGTTCCAGTACTTC.

This clonotype was counted between two and nine times. The chain employs TRBV30 and TRBJ2-3; unclear D gene. Germline values: CDR1 GTSNPN, CDR2 SVGIG (reference sequence). The CDR3 spans 12 residues. Trimming removed 3 bases at V and 0 bases at J, with 4 bases between. The CDR3: CAWSSSTDTQYF. CDR3 bases: TGTGCCTGGAGCAGCAGCACAGATACGCAGTATTTT.

This clonotype turned up a few times. The rearrangement links TRBV9 to TRBJ2-7; the D is unclear. The CDR3 consists of 14 residues. Germline CDR1 and CDR2: SGDLS and YYNGEE. Trimming pared 0 bases from V and 10 bases from J, leaving 17 bases between. This chain's CDR3 is CASSVATALSPQYF. The CDR3 coding sequence is TGTGCCAGCAGCGTAGCTACGGCCCTCTCCCCCCAGTACTTC. Full variable domain (outside the CDR3, taken from reference TRBV9 and TRBJ2-7): DSGVTQTPKHLITATGQRVTLRCSPRSGDLSVYWYQQSLDQGLQFLIQYYNGEERAKGNILERFSAQQFPDLHSELNLSSLELGDSALYFCASSVATALSPQYFGPGTRLTVT.

The J gene is TRBJ2-1, the V gene TRBV5-1, with TRBD2 matching 13 bases. The germline CDR1 and CDR2 sequences are SGHRS and YFSETQ. The CDR3 sequence is 16 residues long. V lost 4 bases to trimming and J lost 9 bases; unmatched junction nucleotides: 10. CDR3 DNA sequence: TGCGCCAGCAGCACGGGAGGGACTAGCGGGGTCGGTGAGCAGTTCTTC. Protein sequence: CASSTGGTSGVGEQFF.

This clonotype was counted ten times or more. The chain recombines TRBV28 with TRBJ1-4, with TRBD1 matching over 7 bases. CDR1 and CDR2 (germline): MDHEN, SYDVKM. J was trimmed by 8 bases and V by 6 bases; bases with no gene match: 9. CDR3 length: 14 amino acids. DNA for the CDR3: TGTGCCAGCAGCGGAACAGGGGTAAGGGAAAAACTGTTTTTT. This encodes CASSGTGVREKLFF.

J is TRBJ2-2 and V is TRBV5-1; unclear D gene. The CDR3 has 15 residues. Germline V gene sequence: CDR1 SGHRS, CDR2 YFSETQ. V lost 5 bases and J 6 bases, leaving 17 bases between the germline ends. The CDR3 protein is CASRIGSSVSGELFF. In DNA form, the CDR3 reads TGCGCCAGCAGGATAGGCTCCTCGGTTTCCGGGGAGCTGTTTTTT.

This clonotype has more than one count but fewer than ten. The chain couples TRBV4-3 to TRBJ2-7, with D tentatively TRBD2 (6 bases). Germline loops: CDR1 LGHNA, CDR2 YSLEER. The CDR3 contains 16 residues. V was clipped by 3 bases and J by 4 bases, with 19 bases between them. The CDR3 DNA is TGCGCCAGCAGCCATGAACTCCGGGAGAGAATTTACGAGCAGTACTTC. This encodes CASSHELRERIYEQYF.

The chain carries TRBV3-1 and TRBJ2-1; weak D call: TRBD2 (5 bases). Germline V gene lookup returns CDR1 LGHDT and CDR2 YNNKEL (reference sequence). The CDR3 runs 16 residues. Trimming pared 1 base from V and 4 bases from J, leaving 14 bases between. The CDR3 reads CASSQAKGSGYNEQFF. CDR3 coding DNA: TGTGCCAGCAGCCAAGCTAAAGGGAGTGGGTACAATGAGCAGTTCTTC.

There are a few counts of this clonotype. The chain joins TRBV6-1 to TRBJ1-1; 8 bases agree with TRBD1. CDR1 is MNHNS, CDR2 SASEGT, per germline. V shed 6 bases and J 7 bases; nucleotides not matched to a gene: 4. This CDR3 is 12 amino acids long. In DNA, the CDR3 is TGTGCCAGCAGATGGGACAGGCTTGAAGCTTTCTTT. It codes for CASRWDRLEAFF.

This clonotype was observed at least ten times. V usage is TRBV20-1 and J usage is TRBJ2-2, with 8 bases identical to TRBD1. V lost 0 bases and J lost 1; bases outside the gene matches: 10. The CDR3 is 18 amino acids. Germline loops: CDR1 DFQATT, CDR2 SNEGSKA (reference sequence). This chain's CDR3 is CSARDNSLGTGNTGELFF. DNA for the CDR3: TGCAGTGCTAGAGATAACTCATTAGGGACAGGGAACACCGGGGAGCTGTTTTTT.

V is TRBV4-3 and J is TRBJ1-2; D gene uncertain. CDR1 and CDR2 (germline): LGHNA, YSLEER. Trimming removed 1 base from V and 1 base from J, with 16 bases in between. The CDR3 length is 17 residues. CDR3 residues: CASSQVLSQVVNYGYTF. CDR3 nucleotides: TGCGCCAGCAGCCAAGTCCTCAGCCAAGTCGTTAACTATGGCTACACCTTC.

The CDR3 bases are TGTGCCAGCAGTTACGTACAGCGGGGGGGCCTCGACAATGAGCAGTTCTTC. Its translation: CASSYVQRGGLDNEQFF. The chain recombines TRBV6-5 with TRBJ2-1, with 10 bases fitting TRBD2. Trimming at V came to 2 bases and at J to 5 bases, leaving 9 bases not matched to a gene. Germline CDR1 is MNHEY and CDR2 is SVGAGI. CDR3 length: 17 amino acids.

This clonotype was counted a few times. J is TRBJ1-2 and V is TRBV7-2; no reliable D call. V lost 5 bases, J lost 2 bases, and 15 bases lay in between. The germline gives CDR1 SGHTA, CDR2 FQGNSA. This CDR3 comprises 15 residues. The CDR3 loop reads CASSDVGRLNYGYTF. The DNA of the CDR3 is TGTGCCAGCAGCGATGTCGGTCGCTTAAACTATGGCTACACCTTC.

The chain uses TRBV7-9 and TRBJ2-7, with 8 bases fitting TRBD1. The CDR3 totals 19 residues. From germline, CDR1 is SEHNR and CDR2 FQNEAQ (reference sequence). The trim removed 5 bases at V and 2 bases at J, leaving 20 bases unmatched. The CDR3 DNA is TGTGCCAGCAGCCCCTCCTCGCCCAGCCCAGGGACAGGTGCCTACGAGCAGTACTTC. As protein: CASSPSSPSPGTGAYEQYF. The entire variable domain, with the rest obtained from reference TRBV7-9 and TRBJ2-7, is as follows: DTGVSQNPRHKITKRGQNVTFRCDPISEHNRLYWYRQTLGQGPEFLTYFQNEAQLEKSRLLSDRFSAERPKGSFSTLEIQRTEQGDSAMYLCASSPSSPSPGTGAYEQYFGPGTRLTVT.

This clonotype was counted between two and nine times. The rearrangement uses TRBV7-2 and TRBJ2-6; D ambiguous. This CDR3 has 15 residues. The V and J ends lost 3 bases and 2 bases respectively, with 8 bases between them. Germline values: CDR1 SGHTA, CDR2 FQGNSA. The CDR3 region is CASSLRRAGANVLTF. The CDR3 DNA reads TGTGCCAGCAGCTTGAGAAGGGCTGGGGCCAACGTCCTGACTTTC.

The CDR3 region has the DNA TGTGCCAGCAGCTTCCAACAAAACTCCTACGAGCAGTACGTC. This translates into CASSFQQNSYEQYV. This chain uses TRBV7-6 with TRBJ2-7, with D uncertain. The CDR3 contains 14 residues. Germline V gives CDR1 SGHVS, CDR2 FNYEAQ. The V gene lost 3 bases and the J gene lost 0 bases, with 9 bases spanning the gap.

The J gene is TRBJ2-1, the V gene TRBV24-1; perhaps TRBD2 as D (5 bases). The V end lost 4 bases, the J end lost 4 bases, and 10 bases lay between the germline ends. The germline V gene encodes CDR1 KGHDR and CDR2 SFDVKD. The length of the CDR3 is 14 residues. The CDR3 protein is CATSETGIYNEQFF. In nucleotides, the CDR3 is TGTGCCACCAGTGAAACCGGGATTTACAATGAGCAGTTCTTC.

The CDR3 DNA reads as TGTGCCAGCAGCGTACTAGAGCTGGATACGCAGTATTTT. Amino acids: CASSVLELDTQYF. The rearrangement links TRBV11-2 to TRBJ2-3; D may be TRBD2 (5 bases). V dropped 5 bases and J dropped 6 bases, with 12 bases sitting between them. Germline CDR1 and CDR2: SGHAT and FQNNGV. The CDR3 has 13 residues.

This clonotype was counted ten times or more. This chain connects TRBV12-3 or TRBV12-4 to TRBJ2-2; D gene ambiguous. V dropped 7 bases and J dropped 7 bases, with 7 bases sitting between them. The CDR3 totals 11 residues. CDR3 sequence reads: CASTTSGELFF. The CDR3 bases are TGTGCCAGCACCACGAGCGGGGAGCTGTTTTTT.

The genes are TRBV7-2 and TRBJ2-3, with D hard to call. Trimming cost V 1 base and J 4 bases, with 9 bases left between them. The length of the CDR3 is 14 residues. Germline V gene lookup returns CDR1 SGHTA and CDR2 FQGNSA. CDR3: CASSLVAASDTQYF. DNA of the CDR3: TGTGCCAGCAGCTTAGTTGCGGCTTCAGATACGCAGTATTTT.

The CDR3 region has the DNA TGCGCCAGCAGCCAAGATCGTGGGACTCGGAGCTCCTACAATGAGCAGTTCTTC. It is translated as CASSQDRGTRSSYNEQFF. The chain has TRBV4-3 and TRBJ2-1, with D possibly matching TRBD2 (6 bases). The V gene lost 0 bases and the J gene lost 0 bases, with 15 bases spanning the gap. The germline CDR1 and CDR2 sequences are LGHNA and YSLEER. The length of the CDR3 is 18 residues.